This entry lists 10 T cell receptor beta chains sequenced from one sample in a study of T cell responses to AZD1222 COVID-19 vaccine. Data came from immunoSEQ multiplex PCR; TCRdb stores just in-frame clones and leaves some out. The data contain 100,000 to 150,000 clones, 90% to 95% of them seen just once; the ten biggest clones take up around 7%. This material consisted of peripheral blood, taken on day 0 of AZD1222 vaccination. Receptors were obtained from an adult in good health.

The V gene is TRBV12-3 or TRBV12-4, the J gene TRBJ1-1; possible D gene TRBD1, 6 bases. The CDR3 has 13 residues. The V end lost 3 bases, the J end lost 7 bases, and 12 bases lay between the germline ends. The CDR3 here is CASSFMGGGEAFF. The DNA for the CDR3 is TGTGCCAGCAGTTTTATGGGGGGCGGTGAAGCTTTCTTT.

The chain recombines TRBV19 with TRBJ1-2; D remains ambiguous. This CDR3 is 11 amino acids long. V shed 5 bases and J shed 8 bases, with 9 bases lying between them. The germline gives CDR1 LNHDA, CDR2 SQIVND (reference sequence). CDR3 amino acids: CASSERSGYTF. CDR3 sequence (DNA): TGTGCCAGTAGTGAAAGAAGCGGCTACACCTTC.

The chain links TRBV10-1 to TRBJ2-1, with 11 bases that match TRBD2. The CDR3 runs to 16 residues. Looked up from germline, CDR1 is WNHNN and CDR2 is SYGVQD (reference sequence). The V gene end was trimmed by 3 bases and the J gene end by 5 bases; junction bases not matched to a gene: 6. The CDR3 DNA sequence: TGCGCCAGCAGTGATGGGGGGACTAGCGGAAACAATGAGCAGTTCTTC. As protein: CASSDGGTSGNNEQFF.

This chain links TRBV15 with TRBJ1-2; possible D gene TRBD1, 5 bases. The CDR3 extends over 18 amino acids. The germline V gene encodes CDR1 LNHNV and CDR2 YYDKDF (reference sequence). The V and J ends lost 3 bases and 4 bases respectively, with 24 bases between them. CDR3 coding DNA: TGTGCCACCAGCAGCGGAGCGGGGACCCCTACTTATGGCTATGGCTACACCTTC. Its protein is CATSSGAGTPTYGYGYTF.

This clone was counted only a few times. In DNA form, the CDR3 reads TGTGCCAGCAGTTACTCGGGGGGGGCAGGAAGAGCTTTCTTT. It specifies CASSYSGGAGRAFF. The gene calls are TRBV6-5 and TRBJ1-1, with D perhaps TRBD1 (6 bases). V lost 0 bases and J lost 10, with 15 bases in between. The CDR3 contains 14 residues. The germline V gene has CDR1 MNHEY and CDR2 SVGAGI.

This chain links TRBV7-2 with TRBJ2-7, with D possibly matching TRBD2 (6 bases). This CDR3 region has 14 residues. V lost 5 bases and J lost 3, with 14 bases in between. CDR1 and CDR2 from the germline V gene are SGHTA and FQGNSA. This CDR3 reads CASSGGLGFYEQYF. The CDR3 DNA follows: TGTGCCAGCAGCGGGGGACTGGGTTTCTACGAGCAGTACTTC.

The CDR3 sequence is CASSPSAGAKLGQFF. CDR3 DNA sequence: TGTGCCAGCAGTCCCTCAGCGGGAGCGAAGTTAGGGCAGTTCTTC. The chain carries TRBV27 and TRBJ2-1, with 8 positions matching TRBD2. This CDR3 contains 15 residues. Germline V lookup: CDR1 MNHEY, CDR2 SMNVEV (reference sequence). The J segment lost 12 bases and the V segment lost 5 bases, leaving 15 bases of the junction unmatched.

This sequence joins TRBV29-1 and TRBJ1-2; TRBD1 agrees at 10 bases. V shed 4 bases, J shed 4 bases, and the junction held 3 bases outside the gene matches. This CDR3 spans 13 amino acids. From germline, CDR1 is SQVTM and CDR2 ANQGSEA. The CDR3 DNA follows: TGCAGCGTTGTAGGACAGGGGGTCTATGGCTACACCTTC. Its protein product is CSVVGQGVYGYTF. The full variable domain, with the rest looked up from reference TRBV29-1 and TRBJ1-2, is SAVISQKPSRDICQRGTSLTIQCQVDSQVTMMFWYRQQPGQSLTLIATANQGSEATYESGFVIDKFPISRPNLTFSTLTVSNMSPEDSSIYLCSVVGQGVYGYTFGSGTRLTVV.

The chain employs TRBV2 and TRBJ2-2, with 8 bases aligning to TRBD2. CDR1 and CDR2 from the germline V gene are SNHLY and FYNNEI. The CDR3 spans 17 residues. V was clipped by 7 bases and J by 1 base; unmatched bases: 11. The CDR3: CASNTRAGGMNTGELFF. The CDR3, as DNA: TGTGCCAGCAATACGAGGGCGGGAGGCATGAACACCGGGGAGCTGTTTTTT.

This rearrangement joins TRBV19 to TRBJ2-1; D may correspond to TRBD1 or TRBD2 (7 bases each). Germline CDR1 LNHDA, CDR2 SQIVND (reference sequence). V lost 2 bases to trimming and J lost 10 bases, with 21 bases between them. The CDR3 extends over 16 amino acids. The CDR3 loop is CASSIMGGGSPWEQFF. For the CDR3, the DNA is TGTGCCAGTAGTATAATGGGAGGGGGCTCTCCCTGGGAGCAGTTCTTC.